The source of this T cell receptor (beta chain) is a study of graft-versus-host responses after intestinal transplantation (dated by TCRdb to the early 2020s). Context from the whole study: The transplants that recipients received were multivisceral, liver-intestinal, or isolated intestinal. The cohort enrolled 24 intestinal transplant recipients including one retransplant, and a few patients lacking pretransplant specimens were excluded. Instead of going to the commercial service, samples from a few later patients were sequenced in-house on an Illumina MiSeq and processed with MiXCR. After intestinal transplantation, graft-versus-host and host-versus-graft alloreactive T cell clones were followed in the graft, circulation and bone marrow using bulk TCR-beta CDR3 sequencing. Alloreactive clones were identified by sequencing pre-transplant mixed lymphocyte reaction products and comparing these products with unstimulated pre-transplant donor and recipient T cells. Every recipient was given anti-thymocyte globulin induction, then maintenance tacrolimus and steroids for roughly 3 years. Donor T cell macrochimerism was defined as a peak of at least 4% donor T cells among recipient peripheral blood mononuclear cells.

Library generation was performed with the immunoSEQ multiplex PCR assay. For most patients, genomic DNA was isolated with the Qiagen DNeasy Blood and Tissue Kit and shipped frozen to Adaptive Biotechnologies for TCR sequencing. For most patients, genomic DNA was subjected to high-throughput TCR-beta CDR3 sequencing by Adaptive Biotechnologies. The study's own analysis went as follows. TCR sequencing data for around 19 patients were retrieved from Adaptive's ImmunoSEQ software; three other patients were processed with MiXCR and VDJtools. To correct CD4 versus CD8 sorting errors, sequences present in both subsets at a frequency ratio below 5:1 were removed. CDR3 nucleotide sequences shared between donor and recipient were removed because their origin could not be assigned. At least 2-fold expansion over unstimulated cells and a minimum CFSE-low frequency of 0.002% (template counts) or 0.001% (read counts) were required for clones to be classified as alloreactive. Mappable clones were those detected in sequenced pre-transplant spleen, lymph node, or MLR CFSE-low populations of the donor or recipient. Cumulative frequency of alloreactive clones was calculated as a percentage of all sequences weighted by copy number. Not all clones reach the TCRdb copy of this immuneACCESS table, which keeps in-frame sequences only. Checked studies attribute under half of the gap to unresolved V genes and leave the rest unexplained. Clone size and V and J calls were adopted from that table, with D and trimming inferred from the DNA. The sample table lists under 100,000 clones, 80% to 85% of them with a count of one. The top ten hold more than 0.8% of the sample.

For CDR1 and CDR2, the germline V gene lists SGHTA and FQGNSA. The CDR3, from cysteine to phenylalanine, totals 15 residues. The retained sequence is limited to the CDR3, 45 bases, with the frame set at the first base. V loses 1 base of germline sequence and J loses 7 bases, and the interval between the two ends is 16 bases. The investigation overall reported the following: In the allografts of patients with donor T cell macrochimerism, GvH to HvG T cell clonal ratios were high. The relatively low number and heterogeneity of intestinal transplant patients limited the conclusions. Early after transplant, declines in HvG clones were associated with peak levels of circulating GvH clones. GvH clones were detected in recipient bone marrow, and some of these GvH clones were observed earlier in ileal mucosa or blood, consistent with an intestinal mucosal origin.

Per the publication, the time point label means: cells obtained before transplantation from donor or recipient. CD3+CD4+ and CD3+CD8+ populations were FACS-sorted from unstimulated pre-transplant donor and recipient cells taken from spleen or lymph nodes. Worth noting for this clone: Its binding antigen is unknown. Base qualities were left out, and no much larger clone turns up one base away.

The clonotype comes from a human donor who received an intestinal transplant. The sequenced sample was unstimulated CD4+ T cells sorted from spleen or lymph node cells, obtained before intestinal transplant. Recombination joined TRBV7-2 with TRBJ1-1; TRBD1 could be the D gene, as 5 bases match. The DNA sequence reads TGTGCCAGCAGCTTAGTACTGGGCGGGGGAAGTGAAGCTTTCTTT. Translated, it gives CASSLVLGGGSEAFF.